This TCR beta chain was sequenced in a study of blood T cell repertoires in COVID-19 (dated by TCRdb to the early 2020s). About the study as a whole: The collaborator samples originated in the United States, Italy and Spain and spanned the acute and convalescent phases of COVID-19. The prospective study material was composed of cDNA or gDNA derived from T cells, B-cell-depleted T cells, or PBMCs. Deeply sampled blood TCRbeta repertoires from subjects exposed to, actively infected with, or recovered from COVID-19 were included in the dataset. The repertoires were released in a freely available public database meant as a resource for research on the immune response to SARS-CoV-2. Samples were obtained from the ongoing ImmuneRACE study (first 160 participants) and from over 1,000 subjects provided by 6 global collaborators. A de-identified subject ID, COVID-19 status, age in years and sex were almost always included in the sample metadata. Where HLA class I and class II types were available, the types were taken from metadata supplied by the sample provider, not from assay-based typing. General study outcomes and caveats: Clinical and demographic metadata were provided uncurated, with the amount varying by source and participant.

Enrolling through a virtual design, the prospective study's participants ranged in age from roughly 18 to 95 years and lived across some 22 United States geographic areas. Cohort assignment in the prospective study relied on participant-reported clinical history from a screening survey and a study questionnaire. Exposed participants were defined as having been in contact with someone with a PCR-confirmed or clinician-diagnosed COVID-19 case within 2 weeks of study entry. Each participant in the prospective study had whole blood, serum and a nasopharyngeal or oropharyngeal swab collected by mobile phlebotomists. Additional blood draws and questionnaires over an approximately two-month period could optionally be provided by prospective study participants. Blood samples from the prospective study were shipped frozen or at room temperature prior to DNA extraction. TCRbeta CDR3 regions were amplified from genomic DNA by means of the immunoSEQ Assay, a bias-controlled multiplex PCR. Processing in the source paper ran as follows. Within the assay, amplification of reference gene primers was used to estimate how many nucleated cells each sample contained. To quantify the absolute abundance of each unique TCRbeta CDR3 rearrangement, sequence reads were collapsed and filtered. For each sample, productive Simpson clonality was calculated as the square root of Simpson's diversity index across productive rearrangements. The table was pulled from immuneACCESS by TCRdb, which kept in-frame rearrangements only. Such tables lose some clones; where checked, under half of the loss comes from unresolved V genes, and the rest has no known cause. The V and J calls and clone size were taken over from that table, and D and trimming were inferred from the DNA. A total of roughly 240,000 clones appear in this sample, 83% of them only once. Clones ranked in the top ten supply around 3.5% of the sample.

As to this clone: The antigen it recognizes is unknown. Per-nucleotide qualities are absent, and no much larger clonotype sits a single base away.

Unmatched junction bases come to 9, with V trimmed by 4 bases and J by 4 bases. From the cysteine up to the phenylalanine, the CDR3 has a length of 15 residues. CDR3 DNA is the only sequence kept; it has 45 bases, read in frame from the first base. Sequences SNHLY (CDR1) and FYNNEI (CDR2) are obtained from the germline V gene. This clonotype was sampled from a woman between 35 and 50 years old who had been exposed to COVID-19. Sequencing was carried out using PBMCs or T cells enriched from blood (not recorded which). The rearrangement combines TRBV2 with TRBJ1-2, with 7 junctional bases fitting TRBD1. The CDR3 region: CASSGKRGPGYGYTF. The DNA sequence is as follows: TGTGCCAGCAGTGGTAAAAGGGGGCCGGGCTATGGCTACACCTTC. This CDR3, with the reference TRBV2 and TRBJ1-2 proteins standing in past its ends, gives the full variable domain EPEVTQTPSHQVTQMGQEVILRCVPISNHLYFYWYRQILGQKVEFLVSFYNNEISEKSEIFDDQFSVERPDGSNFTLKIRSTKLEDSAMYFCASSGKRGPGYGYTFGSGTRLTVV.